The 32 T cell receptor beta chains below were found in one sample sequenced in a study of cytomegalovirus exposure and HLA in healthy donors. With 60 Vbeta and 13 Jbeta primers, the PCR was carried out. Measured with immunoSEQ multiplex PCR; TCRdb has only the in-frame clones, and not every one. The sample has roughly 69,000 clones, under 80% seen once. The source material was PBMCs. These receptors came from a male donor in good health and CMV-seropositive.

The genes are TRBV5-6 and TRBJ1-6; D may be TRBD1 (6 bases). In germline, CDR1 is SGHDT, CDR2 YYEEEE. This CDR3 is built from 14 residues. Deletions cut 4 bases from V and 8 bases from J, with 13 bases between. CDR3 in DNA: TGTGCCAGCAGCCCACGACAGGTGGATTCACCCCTCCACTTT. It encodes CASSPRQVDSPLHF.

This clone came up a few times. This chain links TRBV14 with TRBJ2-7, with D possibly matching TRBD2 (6 bases). Germline values: CDR1 SGHDN, CDR2 FVKESK. CDR3 length: 15 amino acids. With 1 base removed from V and 3 bases from J, the gap between germline ends came to 13 bases. The DNA for the CDR3 is TGTGCCAGCAGCCAAGGACTAGGATTCGGCTACGAGCAGTACTTC. Protein sequence: CASSQGLGFGYEQYF.

This chain's CDR3 is CASSQDGGQGWTGANVLTF. CDR3 nucleotide sequence: TGCGCCAGCAGCCAAGATGGGGGACAGGGGTGGACTGGGGCCAACGTCCTGACTTTC. The chain recombines TRBV4-1 with TRBJ2-6; 10 bases align to TRBD1. Trimming at V came to 0 bases and at J to 2 bases, leaving 7 bases not matched to a gene. Looked up from germline, CDR1 is MGHRA and CDR2 is YSYEKL. The CDR3 is 19 residues long.

This chain connects TRBV4-1 to TRBJ1-5; D might be TRBD1 (6 bases). V lost 1 base, J lost 1 base, and 14 bases lay in between. Germline CDR1 and CDR2: MGHRA and YSYEKL. This CDR3 spans 17 amino acids. Written as DNA, the CDR3 is TGCGCCAGCAGCCAAGGGGTTGGGGGCTGGAGCAATCAGCCCCAGCATTTT. It encodes CASSQGVGGWSNQPQHF.

The chain recombines TRBV5-1 with TRBJ2-5; 8 bases fit TRBD1. This CDR3 is 16 amino acids long. The V gene end was trimmed by 0 bases and the J gene end by 2 bases; junction bases not matched to a gene: 6. The V gene's germline CDR1 is SGHRS and CDR2 YFSETQ. In DNA, the CDR3 is TGCGCCAGCAGCTTGGATCCAGGGGGCGGACAAGAGACCCAGTACTTC. Its translation: CASSLDPGGGQETQYF.

This clone was found a few times. This chain connects TRBV5-4 to TRBJ2-3; TRBD2 aligns across 11 bases. With 0 bases clipped from V and 5 bases from J, the junction kept 5 bases outside the gene matches. CDR3 size: 16 residues. Germline V gives CDR1 SGHNT, CDR2 YYREEE (reference sequence). DNA of the CDR3: TGTGCCAGCAGCTTGGCCTTTGGACTAGCGGGAGATACGCAGTATTTT. Translation gives CASSLAFGLAGDTQYF.

The chain combines TRBV29-1 with TRBJ1-1; D perhaps matches TRBD1 (6 bases). Trimming took off 8 bases at V and 1 base at J, with 11 bases between the two ends. Per the germline V gene, CDR1 is SQVTM and CDR2 is ANQGSEA. This CDR3 spans 12 amino acids. The DNA of the CDR3 is TGCAGCACAAGGACAGAGAACACTGAAGCTTTCTTT. Protein: CSTRTENTEAFF.

The count of this clone is one. The chain joins TRBV6-5 to TRBJ2-4, with D possibly matching TRBD2 (5 bases). Germline values: CDR1 MNHEY, CDR2 SVGAGI. With 7 bases removed from V and 0 bases from J, the gap between germline ends came to 10 bases. The CDR3 has 14 residues. CDR3 amino acids: CASKEELAKNIQYF. The CDR3 DNA sequence: TGTGCCAGCAAGGAGGAACTAGCCAAAAACATTCAGTACTTC.

The chain recombines TRBV6-1 with TRBJ2-5, with 12 positions matching TRBD1. This CDR3 has 15 amino acids. Germline loops: CDR1 MNHNS, CDR2 SASEGT. V shed 6 bases, J shed 5 bases, and the junction held 7 bases outside the gene matches. In DNA form, the CDR3 reads TGTGCCAGCAGGCGCCGGGACAGGGGGCCGGAGACCCAGTACTTC. Translating it yields CASRRRDRGPETQYF.

The J gene is TRBJ2-1, the V gene TRBV7-3; TRBD2 aligns across 9 bases. Germline lookup yields CDR1 SGHTA and CDR2 FQGTGA. The CDR3 runs 17 residues. Trimming removed 2 bases from V and 10 bases from J; junction bases left unmatched: 15. The CDR3 DNA is TGTGCCAGCAGCTTACGGGCTAGCGGGATACCCCCCAGAGAGCAGTTCTTC. This translates into CASSLRASGIPPREQFF.

This clone is a singleton in its sample. The V call is TRBV13, the J call TRBJ2-5; a weak D match, TRBD1 (5 bases). Trimming left V 4 bases short and J 0 bases short, with 15 bases between. The CDR3 covers 16 residues. CDR1 is PRHDT and CDR2 is FYEKMQ in the germline V gene (reference sequence). This chain's CDR3 is CASSSLRRQYQETQYF. CDR3 nucleotides: TGTGCCAGCAGCTCCCTTCGGCGACAGTACCAAGAGACCCAGTACTTC.

The genes are TRBV5-4 and TRBJ2-7, with a tentative D call TRBD2 (5 bases). Looked up from germline, CDR1 is SGHNT and CDR2 is YYREEE (reference sequence). The CDR3 is 14 amino acids. V was trimmed by 7 bases and J by 7 bases, leaving 21 bases between them. CDR3 sequence (DNA): TGTGCCAGCCACAACCTCTTCGGGGAGAGGGAGCAGTACTTC. Residues: CASHNLFGEREQYF.

The sample holds a few counts of this clone. The chain combines TRBV7-2 with TRBJ1-5; D gene ambiguous. From germline, CDR1 is SGHTA and CDR2 FQGNSA. The CDR3 length is 14 residues. V was clipped by 2 bases and J by 3 bases, with 8 bases between them. The CDR3: CASSLIPVNQPQHF. As DNA, the CDR3 is TGTGCCAGCAGCTTAATACCAGTCAATCAGCCCCAGCATTTT.

V usage is TRBV11-3 and J usage is TRBJ2-2, with 7 bases fitting TRBD1. Germline V gene lookup returns CDR1 SGHNT and CDR2 YENEEA. V was pared by 5 bases and J by 5 bases, with 8 bases of the junction left unmatched. The CDR3 consists of 15 residues. CDR3 region: CASSKGAGRTGELFF. DNA for the CDR3: TGTGCCAGCAGCAAGGGGGCAGGACGGACCGGGGAGCTGTTTTTT. The full variable domain, with the rest looked up from reference TRBV11-3 and TRBJ2-2, is EAGVVQSPRYKIIEKKQPVAFWCNPISGHNTLYWYLQNLGQGPELLIRYENEEAVDDSQLPKDRFSAERLKGVDSTLKIQPAELGDSAVYLCASSKGAGRTGELFFGEGSRLTVL.

This chain uses TRBV4-1 with TRBJ2-3; D perhaps matches TRBD2 (6 bases). The V gene lost 4 bases and the J gene lost 0 bases, with 14 bases spanning the gap. Per the germline V gene, CDR1 is MGHRA and CDR2 is YSYEKL. The CDR3 sequence is 16 residues long. The CDR3 DNA reads TGCGCCAGCAGCCTTAACGGACTATCTAGCACAGATACGCAGTATTTT. Its translation: CASSLNGLSSTDTQYF.

The rearrangement uses TRBV7-2 and TRBJ2-7, with TRBD2 matching over 8 bases. The V gene end was trimmed by 5 bases and the J gene end by 0 bases; junction bases not matched to a gene: 6. The CDR3 covers 15 residues. Germline loops: CDR1 SGHTA, CDR2 FQGNSA. The DNA of the CDR3 is TGTGCCAGCAGCGCGGGGGGAATAAGCTCCTACGAGCAGTACTTC. As protein: CASSAGGISSYEQYF.

This chain links TRBV19 with TRBJ2-3; 7 bases agree with TRBD2. The CDR3 is 14 amino acids. Per germline, CDR1 LNHDA and CDR2 SQIVND (reference sequence). V lost 9 bases and J lost 7; bases outside the gene matches: 13. CDR3 protein: CASGGFPTPNTQYF. In DNA, the CDR3 is TGTGCCAGCGGGGGGTTTCCCACCCCAAATACGCAGTATTTT.

The rearrangement joins TRBV5-4 to TRBJ2-7, with D maybe TRBD1 (6 bases). Germline V gene data show CDR1 as SGHNT and CDR2 as YYREEE (reference sequence). The V and J ends lost 2 bases and 1 base respectively, with 10 bases between them. The CDR3 runs 14 residues. The CDR3 here is CASSFDRFSYEQYF. In DNA, the CDR3 is TGTGCCAGCAGCTTTGACAGGTTTTCCTACGAGCAGTACTTC.

The chain employs TRBV30 and TRBJ1-4; 8 nucleotides agree with TRBD1. The germline CDR1 and CDR2 sequences are GTSNPN and SVGIG (reference sequence). The V and J ends lost 4 bases and 5 bases, in that order; junction bases with no gene match: 9. CDR3 size: 15 residues. This CDR3 reads CAWKPRDRGNEKLFF. The CDR3 DNA is TGTGCCTGGAAGCCTCGAGACAGGGGAAATGAAAAACTGTTTTTT.

This clone was observed a few times. The chain couples TRBV6-1 to TRBJ1-2; TRBD1 aligns across 11 bases. The CDR3 has 15 amino acids. Germline values: CDR1 MNHNS, CDR2 SASEGT. The trim removed 3 bases at V and 3 bases at J, leaving 3 bases unmatched. In nucleotides, the CDR3 is TGTGCCAGCAGTGATCGGACAGGGGGCGACTATGGCTACACCTTC. This translates into CASSDRTGGDYGYTF.

The CDR3 sequence is CAWSVTGAFYEQYF. Written as DNA, the CDR3 is TGTGCCTGGAGTGTTACAGGGGCCTTCTACGAGCAGTACTTC. J is TRBJ2-7 and V is TRBV30; the match to TRBD1 covers 7 bases. This CDR3 spans 14 amino acids. Unmatched junction bases numbered 5, after V lost 0 bases and J lost 3 bases. Germline CDR1 and CDR2: GTSNPN and SVGIG (reference sequence).

This chain links TRBV6-1 with TRBJ1-3, with TRBD1 matching 10 bases. Germline-derived CDR1 and CDR2 are MNHNS and SASEGT. This CDR3 is 15 amino acids long. With 5 bases clipped from V and 2 bases from J, the junction kept 3 bases outside the gene matches. The CDR3 loop reads CASSQGQGTGNTIYF. The CDR3 region has the DNA TGTGCCAGCAGTCAGGGACAGGGGACTGGAAACACCATATATTTT.

The chain is built from TRBV6-5 and TRBJ1-1; tentatively, D is TRBD1 (6 bases). This CDR3 comprises 13 residues. Per germline, CDR1 MNHEY and CDR2 SVGAGI. Trimming cost V 1 base and J 8 bases, with 11 bases left between them. The CDR3: CASSYLRTEEAFF. The CDR3 nucleotides are TGTGCCAGCAGTTACTTGAGGACAGAAGAAGCTTTCTTT.

This clone was detected only a few times. The J gene is TRBJ2-3, the V gene TRBV7-2, with unresolved D. This CDR3 contains 14 residues. The germline V gene has CDR1 SGHTA and CDR2 FQGNSA. The V end lost 4 bases, the J end lost 0 bases, and 8 bases lay between the germline ends. DNA for the CDR3: TGTGCCAGCAGCTCCTATATAAGCACAGATACGCAGTATTTT. Protein product: CASSSYISTDTQYF.

The V and J genes are TRBV21-1 and TRBJ2-3; TRBD2, the table's D call, was not compared with the DNA. TRBV21-1 has pseudogene status. This CDR3 spans 19 amino acids. The CDR3 DNA sequence: TGTGCCAGCAGCAAAGGGTCCGGGACTAGCGGGGGAACCACAGATACGCAGTATTTT. Translation: CASSKGSGTSGGTTDTQYF.

V is TRBV6-5 and J is TRBJ2-3, with TRBD1 identical over 10 bases. Germline V gives CDR1 MNHEY, CDR2 SVGAGI. Trimming took 0 bases from V and 10 from J; bases not matched to a gene: 7. The CDR3 runs to 15 residues. Written as DNA, the CDR3 is TGTGCCAGCAGTTACTCGCCCGACAGGGGGCGGTCGCAGTATTTT. Its protein product is CASSYSPDRGRSQYF.

This chain uses TRBV10-3 with TRBJ2-7; D may be TRBD1 (5 bases). This CDR3 region has 14 residues. Trimming removed 1 base at V and 7 bases at J, with 14 bases between. Per germline, CDR1 ENHRY and CDR2 SYGVKD. The CDR3 DNA reads TGTGCCATCAGTGAGTTGGGGCAGGGTCAAGAGCAGTACTTC. Amino acid sequence: CAISELGQGQEQYF.

This sequence joins TRBV11-2 and TRBJ2-5; 7 nucleotides line up with TRBD1. The germline gives CDR1 SGHAT, CDR2 FQNNGV. V lost 5 bases and J lost 7; bases outside the gene matches: 10. The CDR3 runs to 14 residues. CDR3 residues: CASSGTDRVGTQYF. The CDR3 bases are TGTGCCAGCAGCGGAACCGACAGGGTCGGGACCCAGTACTTC.

V is TRBV6-1 and J is TRBJ1-4; perhaps TRBD1 as D (5 bases). The ends were cut back, 1 base at V and 4 bases at J, with 13 bases in the middle. The length of the CDR3 is 16 residues. Germline-derived CDR1 and CDR2 are MNHNS and SASEGT. CDR3 nucleotides: TGTGCCAGCAGTGAAGTGTACGGGGGGGATAATGAAAAACTGTTTTTT. The encoded protein is CASSEVYGGDNEKLFF.

V usage is TRBV6-7 and J usage is TRBJ1-1; D perhaps matches TRBD1 (6 bases). TRBV6-7 is reported as an ORF; its role is uncertain. The CDR3 extends over 16 amino acids. Trimming removed 7 bases from V and 0 bases from J, with 18 bases in between. CDR3 in amino acids: CASTLPGHLMNTEAFF. The DNA of the CDR3 is TGTGCCAGCACTTTACCGGGACATCTAATGAACACTGAAGCTTTCTTT.

The chain carries TRBV5-5 and TRBJ2-7; the D gene is possibly TRBD1 (6 bases). CDR3 size: 13 residues. The germline V gene encodes CDR1 SGHKS and CDR2 YYEKEE (reference sequence). Trimming stripped 1 base from V and 2 bases from J, with 7 bases between. CDR3 bases: TGTGCCAGCAGCTTGACAGGGCCCTACGAGCAGTACTTC. Amino acids: CASSLTGPYEQYF.

The genes are TRBV2 and TRBJ2-1; 10 nucleotides agree with TRBD1. The CDR3 sequence is 13 residues long. The junction had 6 bases not matched to a gene; V was cut back by 10 bases and J by 6 bases. Per germline, CDR1 SNHLY and CDR2 FYNNEI. CDR3 nucleotides: TGTGCCACGACGGGACAGGGGTTCAATGAGCAGTTCTTC. This gives the protein CATTGQGFNEQFF.